This entry describes one T cell receptor (beta chain). Using immunoSEQ multiplex PCR, the repertoire was profiled, and TCRdb retains in-frame clones only, with some absent. The sample yields roughly 200,000 clones, 80% to 85% seen once. This entry belongs to a study of blood T cell repertoires in COVID-19. Trimming at V came to 2 bases and at J to 3 bases, leaving 4 bases not matched to a gene. CDR3 length: 15 amino acids. Germline CDR1 is MGHRA and CDR2 is YSYEKL. The source material was peripheral blood. The chain links TRBV4-1 to TRBJ2-7, with 10 bases matching TRBD1. The sequence was obtained from a man in his forties with acute or convalescent COVID-19. CDR3 nucleotide sequence: TGCGCCAGCAGCCAACCGGGACAGGGGCGCTACGAGCAGTACTTC. It encodes CASSQPGQGRYEQYF.